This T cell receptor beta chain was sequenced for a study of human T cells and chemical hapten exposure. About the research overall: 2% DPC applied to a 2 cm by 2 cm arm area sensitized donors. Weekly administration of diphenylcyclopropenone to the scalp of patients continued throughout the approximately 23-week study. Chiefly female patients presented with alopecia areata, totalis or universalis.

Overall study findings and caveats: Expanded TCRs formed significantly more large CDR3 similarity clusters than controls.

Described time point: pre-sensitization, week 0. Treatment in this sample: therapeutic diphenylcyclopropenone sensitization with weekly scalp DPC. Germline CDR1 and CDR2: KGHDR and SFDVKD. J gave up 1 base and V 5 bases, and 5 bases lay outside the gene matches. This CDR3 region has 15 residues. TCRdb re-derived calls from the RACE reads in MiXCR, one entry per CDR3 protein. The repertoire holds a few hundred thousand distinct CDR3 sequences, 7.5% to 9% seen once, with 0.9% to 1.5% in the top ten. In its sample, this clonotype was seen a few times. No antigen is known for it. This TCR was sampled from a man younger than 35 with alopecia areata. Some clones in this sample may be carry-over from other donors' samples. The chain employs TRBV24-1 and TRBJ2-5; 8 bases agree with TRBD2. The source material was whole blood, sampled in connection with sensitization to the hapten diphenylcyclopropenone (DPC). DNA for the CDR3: TGTGCCACCAGTGCGGGCGGGGGGCCCCAAGAGACCCAGTACTTC. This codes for CATSAGGGPQETQYF.